This is a list of T cell receptor beta chains from one sample in a study of blood T cell repertoires in COVID-19. The method was immunoSEQ multiplex PCR; TCRdb's version includes in-frame clones alone and lacks a portion of them. The table includes approximately 210,000 clones, roughly 78% detected once. The source material was peripheral blood. Receptors were obtained from a woman aged 40 to 50 with acute or convalescent COVID-19. The CDR3 runs from the conserved cysteine through the conserved F or W. D genes are given only for firm matches. Clone size is not always given. Where it is, it says once, few, many or a class for expanded clones.

V	D	J	size	DNA	CDR3
TRBV27	-	TRBJ1-1	-	TGTGCCAGCAGTTTACCGGGGAACACTGAAGCTTTCTTT	CASSLPGNTEAFF
TRBV19	TRBD2	TRBJ2-5	-	TGTGCCAGTAGTATGGGGACTAGCGTTGGACAAGGGACCCAGTACTTC	CASSMGTSVGQGTQYF
TRBV4-2	-	TRBJ2-2	-	TGTGCCAGCAGCGAGGGAAAACAGGGCGGGGAGCTGTTTTTT	CASSEGKQGGELFF
TRBV19	-	TRBJ1-5	-	TGTGCCAGTAGTGCCATGTCGGGAGCCTTAGTTCAAGGCCAGCATTTT	CASSAMSGALVQGQHF
TRBV4-1	TRBD2	TRBJ2-1	few	TGCGCCAGCAGCCTAACTAGCGGGAGGGCCGGGGATGAGCAGTTCTTC	CASSLTSGRAGDEQFF
TRBV12-5	TRBD1	TRBJ1-4	-	TGTGCTAGTGGGCGACAGGGGGAGGGTGAAAAACTGTTTTTT	CASGRQGEGEKLFF
TRBV6-5	-	TRBJ1-3	-	TGTGCCAGCAGTTACTCCACAGCCGCTGGAAACACCATATATTTT	CASSYSTAAGNTIYF
TRBV19	-	TRBJ1-1	-	TGTGCCAGTAGTACCCCCCCCGGGGACACTGAAGCTTTCTTT	CASSTPPGDTEAFF
TRBV19	-	TRBJ2-7	once	TGTGCCAGTAGTCTAGGTTTGTACTCCTACGAGCAGTACTTC	CASSLGLYSYEQYF
TRBV6-5	-	TRBJ2-3	-	TGTGCCACGGCCCGGGGGGCCGTCACAGATACGCAGTATTTT	CATARGAVTDTQYF
TRBV4-1	-	TRBJ1-2	-	TGCGCCAGCAGCCAAGTAGAGGGATCTGACTATGGCTACACCTTC	CASSQVEGSDYGYTF
TRBV5-1	TRBD1	TRBJ1-2	-	TGCGCCAGCAGCTTGGCCGGGACAGGGGACTATGGCTACACCTTC	CASSLAGTGDYGYTF
TRBV12-5	-	TRBJ1-2	-	TGTGCTAGTGGTGGAAGGGAGACTAACTATGGCTACACCTTC	CASGGRETNYGYTF
TRBV15	TRBD1	TRBJ2-7	-	TGTGCCACCAGCTTAACGGGACAGCCCCCCGAGCAGTACTTC	CATSLTGQPPEQYF
TRBV7-3	-	TRBJ1-6	-	TGTGCCAGCAGCTTAAATGGCAGGGAGGCTTCACCCCTCCACTTT	CASSLNGREASPLHF
TRBV11-1	TRBD2	TRBJ2-7	-	TGTGCCAGCAGCTTAGAAGCGGGGGCTGGCTACGAGCAGTACTTC	CASSLEAGAGYEQYF
TRBV9	-	TRBJ2-7	-	TGTGCCAGCAGCGTATCCTGGAGCTCCTACGAGCAGTACTTC	CASSVSWSSYEQYF
TRBV24-1	TRBD1	TRBJ2-1	once	TGTGCCACCAGTGACGCCGGGACAGGGGAAAATGAGCAGTTCTTC	CATSDAGTGENEQFF
TRBV20-1	-	TRBJ1-2	few	TGCAGTGCGAGGGAAGGCTACACCTTC	CSAREGYTF
TRBV10-1	TRBD2	TRBJ2-3	-	TGCGCCAGCAGTGAACTAGCGGGGGATCCCACAGATACGCAGTATTTT	CASSELAGDPTDTQYF
TRBV24-1	TRBD2	TRBJ2-2	few	TGTGCCACCAGTGATACTAGCGGTCGGGCCGGGGAGCTGTTTTTT	CATSDTSGRAGELFF
TRBV5-1	-	TRBJ2-3	-	TGCGCCAGCAGCTCACGACTAGTCACCGATACGCAGTATTTT	CASSSRLVTDTQYF
TRBV7-8	-	TRBJ1-6	-	TGTGCCAGCAGCATCACCGGGGTTAATAATTCACCCCTCCACTTT	CASSITGVNNSPLHF
TRBV7-3	-	TRBJ2-1	-	TGTGCCAGCAGTGTTAAACCGGGTGAGCAGTTCTTC	CASSVKPGEQFF
TRBV19	TRBD1	TRBJ1-5	-	TGTGCCAGTAGTATTCCACAGGGGTTGCAGCCCCAGCATTTT	CASSIPQGLQPQHF
TRBV15	TRBD1	TRBJ2-5	once	TGTGCCACCAGCAGAATAGGGGGCAGGGAAGAGACCCAGTACTTC	CATSRIGGREETQYF
TRBV10-3	TRBD2	TRBJ2-5	-	TGTGCCATAGGACTAGCGGGAGCTCAAGAGACCCAGTACTTC	CAIGLAGAQETQYF
TRBV4-2	TRBD2	TRBJ2-3	few	TGTGCCAGCAGCCAAGAATACAGTAGCGGGAGGGCAGATACGCAGTATTTT	CASSQEYSSGRADTQYF
TRBV10-3	TRBD2	TRBJ2-1	-	TGTGCCATCGGGACTAGCAGGGGAATCTACAATGAGCAGTTCTTC	CAIGTSRGIYNEQFF